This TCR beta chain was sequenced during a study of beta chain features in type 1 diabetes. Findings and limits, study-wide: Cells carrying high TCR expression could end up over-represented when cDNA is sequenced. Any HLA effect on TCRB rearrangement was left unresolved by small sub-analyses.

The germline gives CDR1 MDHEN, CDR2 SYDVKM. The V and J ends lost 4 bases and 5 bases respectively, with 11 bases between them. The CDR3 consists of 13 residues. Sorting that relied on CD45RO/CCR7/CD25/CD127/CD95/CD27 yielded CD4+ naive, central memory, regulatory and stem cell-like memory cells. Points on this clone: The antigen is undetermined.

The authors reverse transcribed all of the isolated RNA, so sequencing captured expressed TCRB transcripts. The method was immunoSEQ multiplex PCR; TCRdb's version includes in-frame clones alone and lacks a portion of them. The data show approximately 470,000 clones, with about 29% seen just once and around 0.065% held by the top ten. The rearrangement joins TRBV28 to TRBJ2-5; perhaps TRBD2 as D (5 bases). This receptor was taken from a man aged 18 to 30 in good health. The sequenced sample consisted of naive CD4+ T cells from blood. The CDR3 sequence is CASSSIGSETQYF. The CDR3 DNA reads TGTGCCAGCAGTTCTATAGGGAGCGAGACCCAGTACTTC.